This T cell receptor beta chain was obtained from a study of blood T cell repertoires in COVID-19. Recruits, aged roughly 18 to 95 years, lived in 24 US areas. Grouping used clinical history reported by participants in a survey and questionnaire. Authors' data handling: Counts of nucleated cells, estimated from reference gene primer amplification, were obtained. This table comes from immunoSEQ multiplex PCR, and its TCRdb copy is limited to in-frame clones, with some not included. The V and J calls and clone size are taken from that table; D and trimming were inferred from the DNA. The data contain fewer than 400,000 clones, under 90% of them singletons. The TCR was taken from a young woman who had recovered from COVID-19. The sample taken for sequencing was PBMCs or T cells enriched from blood (not recorded which).

CDR3 sequence (DNA): TGTGCCTGGAGTCCGATTTCAACCGGGACAGCTTATGGCTACACCTTC. Protein: CAWSPISTGTAYGYTF. This chain connects TRBV30 to TRBJ1-2; TRBD1 aligns across 7 bases. Germline assignment: CDR1 GTSNPN and CDR2 SVGIG (reference sequence). V trimming: 2 bases; J trimming: 5 bases; junction bases outside the gene matches: 14. The CDR3 spans 16 residues.